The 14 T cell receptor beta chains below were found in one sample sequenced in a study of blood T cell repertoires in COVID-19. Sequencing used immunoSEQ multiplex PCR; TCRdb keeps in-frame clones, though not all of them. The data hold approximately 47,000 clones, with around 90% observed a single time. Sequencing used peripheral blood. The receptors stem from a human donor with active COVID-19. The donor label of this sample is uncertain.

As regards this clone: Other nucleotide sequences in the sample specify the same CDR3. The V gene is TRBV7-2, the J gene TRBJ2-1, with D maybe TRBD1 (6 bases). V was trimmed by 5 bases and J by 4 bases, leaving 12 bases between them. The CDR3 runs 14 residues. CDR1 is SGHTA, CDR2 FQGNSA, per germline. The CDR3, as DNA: TGTGCCAGCAGCCCCGGGACATCATACAATGAGCAGTTCTTC. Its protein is CASSPGTSYNEQFF.

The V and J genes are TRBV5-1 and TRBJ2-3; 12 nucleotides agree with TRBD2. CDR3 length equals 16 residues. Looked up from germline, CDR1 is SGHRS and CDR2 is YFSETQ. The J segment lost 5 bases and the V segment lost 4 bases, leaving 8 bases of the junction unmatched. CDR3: CASSPTSGGPGDTQYF. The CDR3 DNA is TGCGCCAGCAGCCCCACTAGCGGGGGGCCTGGAGATACGCAGTATTTT.

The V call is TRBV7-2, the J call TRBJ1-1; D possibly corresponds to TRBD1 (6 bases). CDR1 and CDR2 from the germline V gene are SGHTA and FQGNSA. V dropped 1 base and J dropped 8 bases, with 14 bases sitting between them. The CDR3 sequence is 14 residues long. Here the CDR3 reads CASSLVGGLMEAFF. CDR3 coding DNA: TGTGCCAGCAGCTTAGTCGGGGGGCTCATGGAAGCTTTCTTT.

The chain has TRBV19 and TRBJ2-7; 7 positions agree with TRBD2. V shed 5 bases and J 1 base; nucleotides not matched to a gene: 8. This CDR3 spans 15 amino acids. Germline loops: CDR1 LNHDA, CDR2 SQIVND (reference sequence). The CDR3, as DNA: TGTGCCAGTAGTTCAATTCGGGGGGATTCCTACGAGCAGTACTTC. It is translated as CASSSIRGDSYEQYF.

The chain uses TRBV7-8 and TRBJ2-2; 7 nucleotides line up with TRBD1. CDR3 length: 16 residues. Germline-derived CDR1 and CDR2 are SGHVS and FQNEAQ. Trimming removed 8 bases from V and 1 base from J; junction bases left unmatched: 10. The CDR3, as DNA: TGTGCCAGCCCGACCCAACAGGGGTGGAACACCGGGGAGCTGTTTTTT. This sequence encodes CASPTQQGWNTGELFF.

The CDR3 here is CSVVDTLGTEAFF. The DNA of the CDR3 is TGCAGCGTAGTGGACACCCTAGGAACTGAAGCTTTCTTT. The V call is TRBV29-1, the J call TRBJ1-1; D might be TRBD1 (5 bases). The CDR3 extends over 13 amino acids. The germline gives CDR1 SQVTM, CDR2 ANQGSEA. The ends were cut back, 6 bases at V and 5 bases at J, with 16 bases in the middle. Full variable domain (rest looked up from reference TRBV29-1 and TRBJ1-1): SAVISQKPSRDICQRGTSLTIQCQVDSQVTMMFWYRQQPGQSLTLIATANQGSEATYESGFVIDKFPISRPNLTFSTLTVSNMSPEDSSIYLCSVVDTLGTEAFFGQGTRLTVV.

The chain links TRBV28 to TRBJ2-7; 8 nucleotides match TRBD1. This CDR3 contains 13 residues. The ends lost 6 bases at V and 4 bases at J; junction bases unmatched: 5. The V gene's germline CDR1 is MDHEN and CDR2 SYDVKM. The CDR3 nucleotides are TGTGCCAGCAGGGACAGGGCCCGATACGAGCAGTACTTC. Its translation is CASRDRARYEQYF.

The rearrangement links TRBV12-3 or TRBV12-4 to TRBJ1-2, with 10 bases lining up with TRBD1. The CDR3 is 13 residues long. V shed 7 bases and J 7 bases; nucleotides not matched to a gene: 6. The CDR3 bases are TGTGCCAGCACTACGGGACAGGGGTCTGGCTACACCTTC. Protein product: CASTTGQGSGYTF.

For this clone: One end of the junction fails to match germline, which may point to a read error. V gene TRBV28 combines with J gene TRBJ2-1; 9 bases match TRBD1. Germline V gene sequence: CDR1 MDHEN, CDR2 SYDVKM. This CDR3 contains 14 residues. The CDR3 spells CASSPTGVGQGVLF. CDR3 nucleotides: TGTGCCAGCAGCCCCACCGGGGTGGGACAGGGAGTTCTCTTC.

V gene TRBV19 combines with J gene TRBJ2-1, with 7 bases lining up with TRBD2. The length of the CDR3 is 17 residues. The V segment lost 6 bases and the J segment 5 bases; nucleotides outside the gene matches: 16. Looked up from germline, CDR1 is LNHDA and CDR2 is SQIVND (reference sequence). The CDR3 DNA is TGTGCCAGTAGAATCAGAGGGCTAGCGGATTCGGACAATGAGCAGTTCTTC. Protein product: CASRIRGLADSDNEQFF.

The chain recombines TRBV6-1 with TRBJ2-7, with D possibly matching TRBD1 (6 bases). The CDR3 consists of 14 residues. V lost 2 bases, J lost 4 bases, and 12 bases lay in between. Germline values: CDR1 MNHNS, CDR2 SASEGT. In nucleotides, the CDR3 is TGTGCCAGCAGTGAATTTCAGGGGCCTTACGAGCAGTACTTC. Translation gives CASSEFQGPYEQYF.

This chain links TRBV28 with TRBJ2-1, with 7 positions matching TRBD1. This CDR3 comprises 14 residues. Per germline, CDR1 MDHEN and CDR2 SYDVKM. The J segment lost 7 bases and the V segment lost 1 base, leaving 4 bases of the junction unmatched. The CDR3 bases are TGTGCCAGCAGTTTATCAGGGGGAAGGAATGAGCAGTTCTTC. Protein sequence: CASSLSGGRNEQFF. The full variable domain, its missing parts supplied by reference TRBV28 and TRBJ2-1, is DVKVTQSSRYLVKRTGEKVFLECVQDMDHENMFWYRQDPGLGLRLIYFSYDVKMKEKGDIPEGYSVSREKKERFSLILESASTNQTSMYLCASSLSGGRNEQFFGPGTRLTVL.

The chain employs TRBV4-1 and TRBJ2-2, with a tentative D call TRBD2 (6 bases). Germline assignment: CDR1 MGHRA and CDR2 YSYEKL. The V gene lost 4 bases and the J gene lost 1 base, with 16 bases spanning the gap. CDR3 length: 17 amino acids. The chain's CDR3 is CASSRTTRAGNTGELFF. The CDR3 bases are TGCGCCAGCAGCCGGACGACTAGGGCGGGGAACACCGGGGAGCTGTTTTTT.

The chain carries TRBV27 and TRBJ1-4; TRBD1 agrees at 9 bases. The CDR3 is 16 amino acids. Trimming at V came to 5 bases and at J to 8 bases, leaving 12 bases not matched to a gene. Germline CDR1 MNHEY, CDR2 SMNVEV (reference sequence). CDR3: CASSPGQGFFPEKLFF. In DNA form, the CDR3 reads TGTGCCAGCAGTCCGGGACAGGGCTTTTTCCCCGAAAAACTGTTTTTT. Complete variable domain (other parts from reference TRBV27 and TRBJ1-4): EAQVTQNPRYLITVTGKKLTVTCSQNMNHEYMSWYRQDPGLGLRQIYYSMNVEVTDKGDVPEGYKVSRKEKRNFPLILESPSPNQTSLYFCASSPGQGFFPEKLFFGSGTQLSVL.